Below, one T cell receptor (beta chain) is given with its context. No antigen is known for it. Primers for the PCR totalled 60 Vbeta and 13 Jbeta. The table came from immunoSEQ multiplex PCR; TCRdb's copy has only in-frame clones and leaves some out. The sample consists of 200,000 or so clones, about 83% of them appearing once. The data were taken from a study of cytomegalovirus exposure and HLA in healthy donors. Whole-study findings and limits: From TCR beta sequences, most subjects' HLA-A and HLA-B alleles were reportedly predicted accurately.

The sequencing sample was made of PBMCs. The sequence was collected from a human donor in good health.

In nucleotides, the CDR3 is TGTGCCAGTAGTCCGGACACCTGGGGCGGGACCGAGCAGTACTTC. Its translation: CASSPDTWGGTEQYF. V usage is TRBV19 and J usage is TRBJ2-7; D is perhaps TRBD2 (6 bases). V dropped 5 bases and J dropped 6 bases, with 20 bases sitting between them. Per germline, CDR1 LNHDA and CDR2 SQIVND (reference sequence). The CDR3 length is 15 residues.